This passage covers 19 T cell receptor beta chains from one sample sequenced in a study of T cell responses to AZD1222 COVID-19 vaccine. Generated by immunoSEQ multiplex PCR, the TCRdb table keeps only in-frame clones and is missing some. This sample yields roughly 150,000 clones, of which over 90% are seen a single time; around 2.3% belongs to the top ten. The input for sequencing was peripheral blood, taken on day 0 of AZD1222 vaccination. These receptor sequences come from an adult in good health.

The V call is TRBV5-1, the J call TRBJ2-2, with a weak D call TRBD2 (6 bases). The CDR3 has 15 residues. The V gene lost 4 bases and the J gene lost 1 base, with 11 bases spanning the gap. CDR1 and CDR2 (germline): SGHRS, YFSETQ. CDR3 region: CASSGLSGNTGELFF. The DNA for the CDR3 is TGCGCCAGCAGCGGACTAAGCGGGAACACCGGGGAGCTGTTTTTT. Using reference TRBV5-1 and TRBJ2-2 for the parts outside the CDR3, the full variable domain is KAGVTQTPRYLIKTRGQQVTLSCSPISGHRSVSWYQQTPGQGLQFLFEYFSETQRNKGNFPGRFSGRQFSNSRSEMNVSTLELGDSALYLCASSGLSGNTGELFFGEGSRLTVL.

The V call is TRBV18, the J call TRBJ2-1; 11 nucleotides align to TRBD2. Germline V lookup: CDR1 KGHSH, CDR2 LQKENI. Losses at the gene ends were 5 bases for V and 7 bases for J; bases not matched to a gene: 10. This CDR3 has 16 amino acids. This CDR3 reads CASSTGLAGVGNEQFF. The CDR3 nucleotides are TGTGCCAGCTCAACAGGACTAGCGGGTGTAGGAAATGAGCAGTTCTTC. The full variable domain, with the rest looked up from reference TRBV18 and TRBJ2-1, is NAGVMQNPRHLVRRRGQEARLRCSPMKGHSHVYWYRQLPEEGLKFMVYLQKENIIDESGMPKERFSAEFPKEGPSILRIQQVVRGDSAAYFCASSTGLAGVGNEQFFGPGTRLTVL.

The chain recombines TRBV30 with TRBJ1-1; D gene ambiguous. The CDR3 consists of 10 residues. The ends were cut back, 4 bases at V and 11 bases at J, with 11 bases in the middle. CDR1 GTSNPN and CDR2 SVGIG come from the germline V gene (reference sequence). DNA of the CDR3: TGTGCCTGGATGGGCAGCAAGGCTTTCTTT. Translated, it gives CAWMGSKAFF.

J is TRBJ1-3 and V is TRBV4-3, with TRBD1 as a possible D gene (5 bases). Germline values: CDR1 LGHNA, CDR2 YSLEER. The CDR3 totals 16 residues. V lost 5 bases and J lost 0, with 14 bases in between. CDR3 protein: CASSLSYRFSGNTIYF. CDR3 coding DNA: TGCGCCAGCAGCTTAAGTTACAGGTTCTCTGGAAACACCATATATTTT.

The V call is TRBV28, the J call TRBJ1-1, with D unclear. V was trimmed by 7 bases and J by 10 bases, leaving 22 bases between them. The CDR3 sequence is 14 residues long. Per the germline V gene, CDR1 is MDHEN and CDR2 is SYDVKM. CDR3 coding DNA: TGTGCCAGCAACCAAAGGGAGATACAATATGGAGCTTTCTTT. This sequence encodes CASNQREIQYGAFF.

J is TRBJ2-3 and V is TRBV28; D gene ambiguous. V was pared by 7 bases and J by 4 bases, with 21 bases between. This CDR3 is 16 amino acids long. Germline V CDR1 and CDR2: MDHEN, SYDVKM. DNA of the CDR3: TGTGCCAGCAAATCAAGCCTGATCGGGTCGGCAGATACGCAGTATTTT. It codes for CASKSSLIGSADTQYF.

This chain joins TRBV5-8 and TRBJ2-3, with D possibly matching TRBD1 (6 bases). Per the germline V gene, CDR1 is SGHTS and CDR2 is YDEGEE. This CDR3 spans 14 amino acids. With 2 bases removed from V and 2 bases from J, the gap between germline ends came to 9 bases. CDR3: CASSFGQPTDTQYF. In nucleotides, the CDR3 is TGTGCCAGCAGCTTCGGACAGCCCACAGATACGCAGTATTTT.

The gene calls are TRBV29-1 and TRBJ2-2; 12 bases fit TRBD2. V gave up 6 bases and J gave up 4 bases; unmatched junction bases: 9. Germline CDR1 reads SQVTM; CDR2 reads ANQGSEA. The CDR3 spans 16 residues. The CDR3 loop reads CSVVASGREGTGELFF. The CDR3 DNA reads TGCAGCGTCGTGGCTAGCGGGAGGGAAGGCACCGGGGAGCTGTTTTTT.

J is TRBJ2-2 and V is TRBV18; 7 bases agree with TRBD1. CDR1 and CDR2 from the germline V gene are KGHSH and LQKENI. The CDR3 consists of 16 residues. Losses at the gene ends were 1 base for V and 3 bases for J; bases not matched to a gene: 5. CDR3 nucleotide sequence: TGTGCCAGCTCACCACTTGAAGGGGGCTACACCGGGGAGCTGTTTTTT. This gives the protein CASSPLEGGYTGELFF.

This clone has only one observation. V gene TRBV28 combines with J gene TRBJ1-6; 7 bases fit TRBD1. In germline, CDR1 is MDHEN, CDR2 SYDVKM. This CDR3 comprises 15 residues. Germline trimming cut 10 bases from V and 5 bases from J; bases unmatched to any gene: 11. DNA for the CDR3: TGTGCCATGCAGTCGGGACAGATAAATAATTCACCCCTCCACTTT. Protein: CAMQSGQINNSPLHF.

In its sample, this clone was seen a few times. The chain carries TRBV28 and TRBJ2-1; TRBD2 might be the D (6 bases). Per the germline V gene, CDR1 is MDHEN and CDR2 is SYDVKM. The CDR3 extends over 15 amino acids. V lost 2 bases and J lost 0, with 8 bases in between. Written as DNA, the CDR3 is TGTGCCAGCAGTTTAGCCGGGAGCTCCTACAATGAGCAGTTCTTC. Translation: CASSLAGSSYNEQFF.

The rearrangement links TRBV10-3 to TRBJ1-4, with TRBD1 matching over 9 bases. Trimming at V came to 9 bases and at J to 5 bases, leaving 7 bases not matched to a gene. CDR1 ENHRY and CDR2 SYGVKD come from the germline V gene. This CDR3 has 14 amino acids. CDR3 residues: CAISPGTGNEKLFF. CDR3 DNA: TGTGCCATTAGTCCCGGGACAGGGAATGAAAAACTGTTTTTT.

The rearrangement links TRBV2 to TRBJ2-5, with 7 bases identical to TRBD1. CDR3 length: 14 amino acids. Germline CDR1 and CDR2: SNHLY and FYNNEI. After removal of 4 bases from V and 0 bases from J, the junction contained 2 bases not matched to a gene. CDR3 DNA sequence: TGTGCCAGCAGTGTCAGGGGGTACCAAGAGACCCAGTACTTC. It is translated as CASSVRGYQETQYF. The entire variable domain, with the rest obtained from reference TRBV2 and TRBJ2-5, is as follows: EPEVTQTPSHQVTQMGQEVILRCVPISNHLYFYWYRQILGQKVEFLVSFYNNEISEKSEIFDDQFSVERPDGSNFTLKIRSTKLEDSAMYFCASSVRGYQETQYFGPGTRLLVL.

The chain combines TRBV4-2 with TRBJ2-7, with 9 bases fitting TRBD1. This CDR3 has 16 amino acids. Losses at the gene ends were 1 base for V and 4 bases for J; bases not matched to a gene: 8. Germline V gene sequence: CDR1 LGHNA, CDR2 YNFKEQ. The CDR3 loop reads CASSQARGQGMYEQYF. The CDR3 DNA is TGTGCCAGCAGCCAAGCGAGGGGACAGGGAATGTACGAGCAGTACTTC.

The chain carries TRBV7-2 and TRBJ1-6, with D unclear. The CDR3 length is 12 residues. Germline V CDR1 and CDR2: SGHTA, FQGNSA. Trimming took 2 bases from V and 8 from J, leaving 4 bases between them. CDR3: CASSLNHSPLHF. Written as DNA, the CDR3 is TGTGCCAGCAGCTTAAACCATTCACCCCTCCACTTT.

This clone showed up just once. The chain uses TRBV10-3 and TRBJ2-3; 12 nucleotides align to TRBD2. Trimming at V came to 6 bases and at J to 8 bases, leaving 9 bases not matched to a gene. This CDR3 is built from 15 residues. Germline CDR1 ENHRY, CDR2 SYGVKD. The DNA for the CDR3 is TGTGCCATCAGACCGACTAGCGGGGGCCAAGGTACGCAGTATTTT. Translated, it gives CAIRPTSGGQGTQYF.

The chain employs TRBV21-1 and TRBJ1-5; the D call of TRBD1 is as the table states it, not checked on the DNA. TRBV21-1 is recorded as a pseudogene. The CDR3 totals 16 residues. The CDR3 reads CASTVPWGYSNQPQHF. The CDR3 coding sequence is TGTGCCAGCACCGTCCCTTGGGGCTATAGCAATCAGCCCCAGCATTTT.

The chain's CDR3 is CASSRGYEQYF. CDR3 nucleotides: TGTGCCAGCAGTAGGGGCTACGAGCAGTACTTC. The chain combines TRBV11-3 with TRBJ2-7, with D perhaps TRBD1 (5 bases). The ends were cut back, 6 bases at V and 3 bases at J, with 6 bases in the middle. The CDR3 totals 11 residues. From germline, CDR1 is SGHNT and CDR2 YENEEA.

The rearrangement links TRBV18 to TRBJ2-5, with TRBD2 matching over 9 bases. V gave up 3 bases and J gave up 1 base; unmatched junction bases: 9. CDR3 length equals 17 residues. CDR1 and CDR2 from the germline V gene are KGHSH and LQKENI. The CDR3 region has the DNA TGTGCCAGCTCACCCAGGGAACTAGCGGGCCTCCAAGAGACCCAGTACTTC. Translated: CASSPRELAGLQETQYF. The full variable domain, in which reference TRBV18 and TRBJ2-5 provide the parts outside the CDR3, is NAGVMQNPRHLVRRRGQEARLRCSPMKGHSHVYWYRQLPEEGLKFMVYLQKENIIDESGMPKERFSAEFPKEGPSILRIQQVVRGDSAAYFCASSPRELAGLQETQYFGPGTRLLVL.